This entry features one TCR beta chain sequence. Its matching antigen is unknown. The record originates from a study of T cell repertoires in cytomegalovirus infection. The wider study: Recently identified HLA-C-restricted CMV epitopes and well-studied HLA-B-restricted CMV epitopes were used by the study. Matching HLA type and CMV infection were both indicated by public TCR beta signatures.

MiXCR was run by TCRdb on the reads, yielding one entry per CDR3 protein. This sample has some 62,000 distinct CDR3 sequences, with around 20% found just once. Study-wide results and caveats: Of the TCR beta families, the public ones yielded a cumulative frequency that identified carriers of CMV plus the relevant HLA. CMV-specific TCR beta clonotypes restricted by HLA-C were the ones dominating the ex vivo response.

This CDR3 is 15 amino acids long. Germline trimming cut 5 bases from V and 4 bases from J; bases unmatched to any gene: 11. The germline gives CDR1 SGHAT, CDR2 FQNNGV. The source is a human donor in good health (CMV status not recorded). Some clones in this sample may be carry-over from other donors' samples. The V and J genes are TRBV11-2 and TRBJ2-7; 7 positions match TRBD1. The material sequenced was CD8+ T cells from cultured PBMCs, taken from culture after CMV antigen stimulation. The CDR3 DNA reads as TGTGCCAGCAGCCCACCCCCGACAGGGATGTACGAGCAGTACTTC. It specifies CASSPPPTGMYEQYF. Supplemented by reference TRBV11-2 and TRBJ2-7, the full variable domain reads EAGVAQSPRYKIIEKRQSVAFWCNPISGHATLYWYQQILGQGPKLLIQFQNNGVVDDSQLPKDRFSAERLKGVDSTLKIQPAKLEDSAVYLCASSPPPTGMYEQYFGPGTRLTVT.